These 9 T cell receptor beta chains were all obtained from the same sample, sequenced in a study of blood T cell repertoires in COVID-19. Only in-frame clones appear in the TCRdb table, and some are missing; sequencing was by immunoSEQ multiplex PCR. This table has about 260,000 clones, more than 70% appearing once. Sequenced: peripheral blood. The origin of the receptors is a woman between 45 and 65 years old with acute or convalescent COVID-19.

This clone appeared a single time. The chain has TRBV9 and TRBJ2-3, with a possible D match to TRBD1 (6 bases). The V and J ends lost 3 bases and 2 bases respectively, with 10 bases between them. CDR3 length equals 14 residues. CDR1 is SGDLS, CDR2 YYNGEE, per germline. Here the CDR3 DNA reads TGTGCCAGCAGCGGAGGACAGTTCACAGATACGCAGTATTTT. This translates into CASSGGQFTDTQYF.

The chain carries TRBV15 and TRBJ1-5; D is ambiguous. Germline CDR1 LNHNV, CDR2 YYDKDF (reference sequence). V gave up 5 bases and J gave up 0 bases, with 8 bases separating them. There are 14 residues in the CDR3. The DNA for the CDR3 is TGTGCCACCAGCGTGGCAAGTAGCAATCAGCCCCAGCATTTT. It codes for CATSVASSNQPQHF.

The CDR3 protein is CASSSHNRGLYNEQFF. DNA for the CDR3: TGTGCCAGTAGCTCTCACAACAGGGGCCTCTACAATGAGCAGTTCTTC. The chain is built from TRBV19 and TRBJ2-1, with TRBD1 identical over 7 bases. The V and J ends lost 6 bases and 3 bases, in that order; junction bases with no gene match: 11. CDR1 and CDR2 from the germline V gene are LNHDA and SQIVND (reference sequence). The CDR3 totals 16 residues.

The rearrangement links TRBV7-2 to TRBJ1-5, with 8 bases lining up with TRBD1. The CDR3 spans 15 residues. The V gene's germline CDR1 is SGHTA and CDR2 FQGNSA. V dropped 8 bases and J dropped 1; count of bases not matched to a gene: 7. DNA of the CDR3: TGTGCCAGCGCCCAAAGGACAGGGAGCAATCAGCCCCAGCATTTT. It codes for CASAQRTGSNQPQHF.

This clone came up a few times. This sequence joins TRBV5-6 and TRBJ1-5; 8 bases match TRBD1. The germline CDR1 and CDR2 sequences are SGHDT and YYEEEE. This CDR3 contains 15 residues. The V and J ends lost 4 bases and 6 bases, in that order; junction bases with no gene match: 9. CDR3: CASSAGTGFGQPQHF. CDR3 bases: TGTGCCAGCAGCGCTGGGACAGGTTTTGGTCAGCCCCAGCATTTT.

The rearrangement uses TRBV4-3 and TRBJ1-6; TRBD1 agrees at 8 bases. Unmatched junction bases numbered 7, after V lost 3 bases and J lost 9 bases. Germline V gives CDR1 LGHNA, CDR2 YSLEER. CDR3 length equals 15 residues. Here the CDR3 DNA reads TGCGCCAGCAGCCAGCAGGACAGGGCCGGTTCACCCCTCCACTTT. It specifies CASSQQDRAGSPLHF.

The rearrangement links TRBV27 to TRBJ1-2; 8 bases fit TRBD1. J lost 4 bases, V lost 5 bases, and 9 bases had no gene match. Germline values: CDR1 MNHEY, CDR2 SMNVEV (reference sequence). The CDR3 sequence is 15 residues long. The CDR3 reads CASSRQGRSSYGYTF. In DNA, the CDR3 is TGTGCCAGCAGTCGACAGGGGAGATCCAGCTATGGCTACACCTTC.

The genes are TRBV27 and TRBJ1-4, with TRBD1 identical over 8 bases. V dropped 6 bases and J dropped 0; count of bases not matched to a gene: 3. Per germline, CDR1 MNHEY and CDR2 SMNVEV (reference sequence). This CDR3 comprises 15 residues. This CDR3 reads CASSKTGATNEKLFF. CDR3 coding DNA: TGTGCCAGCAGCAAGACAGGGGCAACTAATGAAAAACTGTTTTTT.

This sequence joins TRBV5-1 and TRBJ2-1; 8 nucleotides agree with TRBD1. Germline V gene data show CDR1 as SGHRS and CDR2 as YFSETQ. This CDR3 spans 16 amino acids. Losses at the gene ends were 4 bases for V and 0 bases for J; bases not matched to a gene: 6. CDR3 in DNA: TGCGCCAGCAGCGACGGACAGGGAGGCTCCTACAATGAGCAGTTCTTC. Protein product: CASSDGQGGSYNEQFF.